A single sample is the source of the 23 T cell receptor beta chains below, sequenced in a study of shared clonotypes between healthy human individuals. Sequencing used immunoSEQ multiplex PCR; TCRdb keeps in-frame clones, though not all of them. The profile shows 550,000 to 600,000 clones, just over 75% of them singletons. Material: PBMCs. The receptors here all came from a woman aged 40-49 years in good health. Some clones in this sample may be carry-over from other donors' samples.

The genes are TRBV30 and TRBJ2-5; TRBD2 matches at 7 bases. Germline V lookup: CDR1 GTSNPN, CDR2 SVGIG (reference sequence). The CDR3 totals 14 residues. The ends lost 0 bases at V and 4 bases at J; junction bases unmatched: 5. DNA for the CDR3: TGTGCCTGGAGTGTAGGGCTAGCGGTAGAGACCCAGTACTTC. Residues: CAWSVGLAVETQYF.

The chain links TRBV5-5 to TRBJ2-7; D is ambiguous. The germline V gene has CDR1 SGHKS and CDR2 YYEKEE (reference sequence). V was trimmed by 3 bases and J by 4 bases, leaving 14 bases between them. The CDR3 loop spans 14 amino acids. The CDR3 DNA reads as TGTGCCAGCAGCTCTCACCCAGGCAGGTACGAGCAGTACTTC. Translation: CASSSHPGRYEQYF.

The sample holds one count of this clone. The rearrangement joins TRBV27 to TRBJ2-7; D is unresolved. V was trimmed by 3 bases and J by 1 base, leaving 10 bases between them. This CDR3 region has 14 residues. The V gene's germline CDR1 is MNHEY and CDR2 SMNVEV (reference sequence). CDR3 protein: CASSFQVGSYEQYF. The CDR3 nucleotides are TGTGCCAGCAGTTTTCAGGTTGGGTCCTACGAGCAGTACTTC.

The chain employs TRBV19 and TRBJ2-7, with D uncertain. V gave up 4 bases and J gave up 0 bases, with 16 bases separating them. This CDR3 has 16 amino acids. The germline CDR1 and CDR2 sequences are LNHDA and SQIVND (reference sequence). Here the CDR3 DNA reads TGTGCCAGTAGTAACGGCCCGGGTCGAGGCTCCTACGAGCAGTACTTC. This codes for CASSNGPGRGSYEQYF. Drawing the rest from reference TRBV19 and TRBJ2-7, the complete variable domain is DGGITQSPKYLFRKEGQNVTLSCEQNLNHDAMYWYRQDPGQGLRLIYYSQIVNDFQKGDIAEGYSVSREKKESFPLTVTSAQKNPTAFYLCASSNGPGRGSYEQYFGPGTRLTVT.

This clone came up once. The rearrangement links TRBV29-1 to TRBJ2-5; 7 positions match TRBD2. The CDR3 totals 11 residues. V shed 7 bases and J 5 bases; nucleotides not matched to a gene: 4. CDR1 is SQVTM and CDR2 is ANQGSEA in the germline V gene. CDR3 amino acids: CSGGSGETQYF. In nucleotides, the CDR3 is TGCAGCGGCGGGAGTGGGGAGACCCAGTACTTC.

At least ten counts were recorded for this clone. The chain couples TRBV4-1 to TRBJ2-7; TRBD1 matches at 10 bases. V lost 8 bases, J lost 4 bases, and 5 bases stayed unmatched. This CDR3 is built from 13 residues. CDR1 MGHRA and CDR2 YSYEKL come from the germline V gene. CDR3 in DNA: TGCGCCAGCGGAGGGGACAGGGGTTACGAGCAGTACTTC. It translates to CASGGDRGYEQYF.

The chain joins TRBV19 to TRBJ2-2; TRBD1 matches 7 bases. CDR1 and CDR2 (germline): LNHDA, SQIVND (reference sequence). The J segment lost 4 bases and the V segment lost 5 bases, leaving 10 bases of the junction unmatched. This CDR3 has 16 residues. The CDR3 here is CASSSRKGAFTGELFF. The DNA of the CDR3 is TGTGCCAGTAGTTCCCGGAAGGGGGCATTCACCGGGGAGCTGTTTTTT.

The chain links TRBV7-9 to TRBJ2-5, with unresolved D. The CDR3 consists of 11 residues. The V end was cut by 5 bases, the J end by 9 bases, with 10 bases between. In germline, CDR1 is SEHNR, CDR2 FQNEAQ (reference sequence). The DNA of the CDR3 is TGTGCCAGCAGCGTAACCGGGCCCCAGTACTTC. The encoded protein is CASSVTGPQYF.

The V and J genes are TRBV19 and TRBJ1-5; D is unclear. The CDR3 contains 13 residues. Trimming pared 3 bases from V and 5 bases from J, leaving 8 bases between. Germline loops: CDR1 LNHDA, CDR2 SQIVND (reference sequence). The CDR3 is CASSISRYQPQHF. The DNA for the CDR3 is TGTGCCAGTAGTATCAGTCGGTATCAGCCCCAGCATTTT. Filled out from reference TRBV19 and TRBJ1-5, the complete variable domain reads DGGITQSPKYLFRKEGQNVTLSCEQNLNHDAMYWYRQDPGQGLRLIYYSQIVNDFQKGDIAEGYSVSREKKESFPLTVTSAQKNPTAFYLCASSISRYQPQHFGDGTRLSIL.

The chain joins TRBV5-8 to TRBJ1-2; 9 nucleotides line up with TRBD1. Per germline, CDR1 SGHTS and CDR2 YDEGEE. The CDR3 contains 17 residues. V trimming: 4 bases; J trimming: 4 bases; junction bases outside the gene matches: 14. DNA for the CDR3: TGTGCCAGCAGCAGGGCTTTTGGGACAGGGACACCCTATGGCTACACCTTC. This encodes CASSRAFGTGTPYGYTF. The full variable domain, rest sourced from reference TRBV5-8 and TRBJ1-2, is EAGVTQSPTHLIKTRGQQATLRCSPISGHTSVYWYQQALGLGLQFLLWYDEGEERNRGNFPPRFSGRQFPNYSSELNVNALELEDSALYLCASSRAFGTGTPYGYTFGSGTRLTVV.

This clone was found a few times. The rearrangement uses TRBV5-4 and TRBJ2-7; 12 bases map to TRBD2. V lost 3 bases, J lost 3 bases, and 1 base stayed unmatched. Germline lookup yields CDR1 SGHNT and CDR2 YYREEE (reference sequence). This CDR3 has 14 residues. The CDR3 DNA sequence: TGTGCCAGCAGCTCGACTAGCGGGAGCTACGAGCAGTACTTC. This sequence encodes CASSSTSGSYEQYF.

The chain has TRBV4-2 and TRBJ2-7; 7 bases are a match to TRBD1. The CDR3 is made up of 16 amino acids. CDR1 LGHNA and CDR2 YNFKEQ come from the germline V gene. The J segment lost 2 bases and the V segment lost 0 bases, leaving 7 bases of the junction unmatched. CDR3 region: CASSQEISQGAYEQYF. CDR3 bases: TGTGCCAGCAGCCAAGAAATCAGTCAGGGGGCCTACGAGCAGTACTTC.

In the case of this clone: Other nucleotide sequences from this sample produce the same CDR3. The chain is built from TRBV5-1 and TRBJ1-1; D gene unclear. Between the trimmed V and J ends, which lost 0 bases and 2 bases, there was a span of 5 bases. This CDR3 contains 13 residues. CDR1 and CDR2 (germline): SGHRS, YFSETQ. CDR3 sequence (DNA): TGCGCCAGCAGCTTGGAAGGAAACACTGAAGCTTTCTTT. Protein: CASSLEGNTEAFF.

This clone turned up a few times. Different DNA sequences within this sample yield the same CDR3. The chain carries TRBV15 and TRBJ2-5; D call uncertain. Germline V gene lookup returns CDR1 LNHNV and CDR2 YYDKDF (reference sequence). V lost 0 bases, J lost 0 bases, and 5 bases lay in between. CDR3 size: 14 residues. The CDR3, as DNA: TGTGCCACCAGCAGAGAATCCAACCAAGAGACCCAGTACTTC. Protein product: CATSRESNQETQYF.

This clone was picked up a small number of times. The chain combines TRBV6-5 with TRBJ1-3, with a possible D match to TRBD1 (5 bases). The V gene lost 6 bases and the J gene lost 0 bases, with 12 bases spanning the gap. This CDR3 has 15 amino acids. The germline V gene has CDR1 MNHEY and CDR2 SVGAGI. The CDR3 DNA is TGTGCCAGCAGACCGACAGACCTCTCTGGAAACACCATATATTTT. Translating it yields CASRPTDLSGNTIYF.

The J gene is TRBJ2-7, the V gene TRBV19; the D gene could be TRBD1 or TRBD2 (5 bases each). V lost 6 bases and J lost 2, with 17 bases in between. CDR1 is LNHDA, CDR2 SQIVND, per germline (reference sequence). The CDR3 covers 15 residues. The CDR3 protein is CASSPRGVSAYEQYF. CDR3 nucleotides: TGTGCCAGTAGCCCGAGGGGAGTAAGCGCCTACGAGCAGTACTTC.

The chain uses TRBV7-2 and TRBJ2-7; D might be TRBD2 (6 bases). V lost 6 bases and J 3 bases, leaving 18 bases between the germline ends. This CDR3 comprises 15 residues. Germline V gives CDR1 SGHTA, CDR2 FQGNSA. CDR3 region: CASSQRASSLYEQYF. The CDR3 bases are TGTGCCAGCAGTCAGCGGGCCTCATCCCTCTACGAGCAGTACTTC.

This chain links TRBV10-2 with TRBJ1-2, with TRBD1 as a possible D gene (5 bases). Trimming took 0 bases from V and 2 from J, leaving 22 bases between them. This CDR3 region has 19 residues. From germline, CDR1 is WSHSY and CDR2 SAAADI. DNA for the CDR3: TGCGCCAGCAGTGAGTCGAGGGGCGGGCGGCCCTCGCCCAACTATGGCTACACCTTC. Translated, it gives CASSESRGGRPSPNYGYTF.

V is TRBV9 and J is TRBJ1-1, with TRBD1 matching 8 bases. The CDR3 covers 16 residues. The germline V gene has CDR1 SGDLS and CDR2 YYNGEE. After removal of 3 bases from V and 3 bases from J, the junction contained 10 bases not matched to a gene. The DNA of the CDR3 is TGTGCCAGCAGCGCACCCGCAGGGGGCGGGGACACTGAAGCTTTCTTT. This encodes CASSAPAGGGDTEAFF.

As to this clone: This likely reflects a read error, since a far larger clone is one base away. The chain is built from TRBV25-1 and TRBJ1-1; the D is unclear. Germline-derived CDR1 and CDR2 are MGHDK and SYGVNS. This CDR3 contains 14 residues. CDR3 sequence reads: CAISDRSLNTEAFF. Written as DNA, the CDR3 is TGTGCCATCAGTGACCGCAGCCTGAACACTGAAGCTTTCTTT. Full variable domain (rest looked up from reference TRBV25-1 and TRBJ1-1): EADIYQTPRYLVIGTGKKITLECSQTMGHDKMYWYQQDPGMELHLIHYSYGVNSTEKGDLSSESTVSRIRTEHFPLTLESARPSHTSQYLCAISDRSLNTEAFFGQGTRLTVV.

For this clone: A much bigger clone sits one base away, suggesting this may be a read error. Other DNA sequences within the sample encode an identical CDR3. V is TRBV5-1 and J is TRBJ1-1, with 11 nucleotides matching TRBD1. Germline V gene data show CDR1 as SGHRS and CDR2 as YFSETQ. The CDR3 is 14 residues long. Trimming took 3 bases from V and 4 from J; bases not matched to a gene: 2. The DNA of the CDR3 is TGCGCCAGCAGCTCGGGGACAGGGGGCACTGAAGCTTTCTTT. Translated: CASSSGTGGTEAFF. Full variable domain (rest looked up from reference TRBV5-1 and TRBJ1-1): KAGVTQTPRYLIKTRGQQVTLSCSPISGHRSVSWYQQTPGQGLQFLFEYFSETQRNKGNFPGRFSGRQFSNSRSEMNVSTLELGDSALYLCASSSGTGGTEAFFGQGTRLTVV.

The genes are TRBV28 and TRBJ1-1; no definite D call. Trimming cost V 5 bases and J 0 bases, with 13 bases left between them. This CDR3 is 15 amino acids long. CDR1 is MDHEN, CDR2 SYDVKM, per germline. In nucleotides, the CDR3 is TGTGCCAGCAGTCCACCACGAGCGATGAACACTGAAGCTTTCTTT. Its protein is CASSPPRAMNTEAFF.

The chain couples TRBV18 to TRBJ1-4, with D hard to call. V was trimmed by 2 bases and J by 0 bases, leaving 13 bases between them. Per the germline V gene, CDR1 is KGHSH and CDR2 is LQKENI. The CDR3 is made up of 17 amino acids. The CDR3 reads CASSPGPNPATNEKLFF. Here the CDR3 DNA reads TGTGCCAGCTCACCAGGACCGAATCCTGCAACTAATGAAAAACTGTTTTTT.